The 26 T cell receptor beta chains below were found in one sample sequenced in a study of blood T cell repertoires in COVID-19. Generated by immunoSEQ multiplex PCR, the TCRdb table keeps only in-frame clones and is missing some. The table records 150,000 or so clones, 75% to 80% of them present only once. The sequencing input was PBMCs or T cells enriched from blood (not recorded which). The receptors were sampled from a woman aged 45-59 years who had recovered from COVID-19.

This rearrangement joins TRBV29-1 to TRBJ1-3; perhaps TRBD1 as D (5 bases). Per germline, CDR1 SQVTM and CDR2 ANQGSEA. The CDR3 totals 12 residues. The CDR3, as DNA: TGCAGTGTCTACGGGGGAGGAAACACCATATATTTT. Amino acids: CSVYGGGNTIYF.

V and J are TRBV27 and TRBJ2-2; maybe TRBD1 (5 bases). The CDR3 totals 14 residues. Trimming stripped 4 bases from V and 4 bases from J, with 10 bases between. Per germline, CDR1 MNHEY and CDR2 SMNVEV (reference sequence). CDR3 sequence reads: CASSSSGRTGELFF. DNA for the CDR3: TGTGCCAGCAGTTCCTCAGGGCGCACCGGGGAGCTGTTTTTT.

The chain uses TRBV18 and TRBJ2-3; tentatively, D is TRBD1 (6 bases). Germline loops: CDR1 KGHSH, CDR2 LQKENI. This CDR3 is 14 amino acids long. V was clipped by 3 bases and J by 5 bases, with 12 bases between them. CDR3 bases: TGTGCCAGCTCACCCGGGAAGGGGGTAGATACGCAGTATTTT. Its protein is CASSPGKGVDTQYF.

This clone showed up just once. The gene calls are TRBV2 and TRBJ1-4, with D maybe TRBD1 (5 bases). With 6 bases removed from V and 6 bases from J, the gap between germline ends came to 14 bases. Germline-derived CDR1 and CDR2 are SNHLY and FYNNEI. This CDR3 is built from 14 residues. CDR3 DNA: TGTGCCAGCAGGGTCAGGGAATCAGATGAAAAACTGTTTTTT. Translating gives CASRVRESDEKLFF.

This chain joins TRBV2 and TRBJ2-1; 12 bases are a match to TRBD2. This CDR3 comprises 14 residues. Trimming cost V 6 bases and J 6 bases; bases outside gene matches: 3. Germline loops: CDR1 SNHLY, CDR2 FYNNEI. The CDR3 DNA reads TGTGCCAGCAGCGCGACTAGCGGGAGCAATGAGCAGTTCTTC. It translates to CASSATSGSNEQFF.

This rearrangement joins TRBV30 to TRBJ1-2; 12 bases are a match to TRBD1. Germline CDR1 is GTSNPN and CDR2 is SVGIG (reference sequence). J lost 4 bases, V lost 7 bases, and 13 bases had no gene match. The CDR3 extends over 16 amino acids. The CDR3 spells CASSGTGGVSGYGYTF. In nucleotides, the CDR3 is TGTGCCTCATCCGGGACAGGGGGCGTAAGTGGCTATGGCTACACCTTC. The full variable domain, its missing parts supplied by reference TRBV30 and TRBJ1-2, is SQTIHQWPATLVQPVGSPLSLECTVEGTSNPNLYWYRQAAGRGLQLLFYSVGIGQISSEVPQNLSASRPQDRQFILSSKKLLLSDSGFYLCASSGTGGVSGYGYTFGSGTRLTVV.

V and J are TRBV19 and TRBJ1-6; D is perhaps TRBD1 (6 bases). The CDR3 totals 17 residues. Germline lookup yields CDR1 LNHDA and CDR2 SQIVND (reference sequence). Trimming took off 6 bases at V and 9 bases at J, with 24 bases between the two ends. CDR3 amino acids: CASSPTRQAWVTSPLHF. CDR3 nucleotide sequence: TGTGCCAGTAGCCCTACACGACAGGCCTGGGTAACTTCACCCCTCCACTTT.

This clone showed up just once. The J gene is TRBJ1-1, the V gene TRBV9, with D perhaps TRBD1 (6 bases). CDR1 and CDR2 (germline): SGDLS, YYNGEE. The CDR3 is made up of 15 amino acids. Trimming pared 5 bases from V and 1 base from J, leaving 15 bases between. Here the CDR3 reads CASSKQGRTNTEAFF. CDR3 DNA sequence: TGTGCCAGCAGTAAGCAGGGGCGAACGAACACTGAAGCTTTCTTT. The variable domain in full, with the rest retrieved from reference TRBV9 and TRBJ1-1, is DSGVTQTPKHLITATGQRVTLRCSPRSGDLSVYWYQQSLDQGLQFLIQYYNGEERAKGNILERFSAQQFPDLHSELNLSSLELGDSALYFCASSKQGRTNTEAFFGQGTRLTVV.

This clone was observed a handful of times. The V gene is TRBV2, the J gene TRBJ1-2; 8 bases map to TRBD1. Germline lookup yields CDR1 SNHLY and CDR2 FYNNEI. The trim removed 6 bases at V and 7 bases at J, leaving 4 bases unmatched. The CDR3 consists of 12 residues. The CDR3 nucleotides read TGTGCCAGCAGACAGGGGGTTCCTGGCTACACCTTC. It specifies CASRQGVPGYTF.

CDR3 region: CASSLARGRRETQYF. The CDR3, as DNA: TGTGCCAGCAGCTTAGCTCGGGGGAGAAGGGAGACCCAGTACTTC. The chain links TRBV11-1 to TRBJ2-5, with D possibly being TRBD2 (6 bases). CDR1 and CDR2 (germline): SGHAT, FQDESV (reference sequence). CDR3 length: 15 amino acids. V lost 0 bases, J lost 5 bases, and 13 bases lay in between.

The chain employs TRBV7-9 and TRBJ1-1; TRBD1 might be the D (5 bases). Germline V gene sequence: CDR1 SEHNR, CDR2 FQNEAQ (reference sequence). Trimming stripped 1 base from V and 9 bases from J, with 12 bases between. The CDR3 extends over 13 amino acids. The CDR3 sequence is CASSLGAGRQAFF. The CDR3 DNA is TGTGCCAGCAGCTTAGGTGCAGGGAGGCAAGCTTTCTTT.

The genes are TRBV5-4 and TRBJ2-2, with a weak D call TRBD1 (6 bases). The CDR3 covers 15 residues. The germline V and J ends were trimmed by 1 base and 3 bases, with 10 bases remaining between them. Germline CDR1 and CDR2: SGHNT and YYREEE (reference sequence). Here the CDR3 reads CASSLKQGDTGELFF. CDR3 DNA sequence: TGTGCCAGCAGCTTGAAACAGGGTGACACCGGGGAGCTGTTTTTT.

The chain carries TRBV5-1 and TRBJ2-7; 9 bases are a match to TRBD2. Germline V gene data show CDR1 as SGHRS and CDR2 as YFSETQ. This CDR3 spans 18 amino acids. The junction had 14 bases not matched to a gene; V was cut back by 0 bases and J by 4 bases. The CDR3 loop reads CASSLGTSATKGGYEQYF. The CDR3 DNA reads as TGCGCCAGCAGCTTGGGGACTAGCGCGACCAAAGGGGGTTACGAGCAGTACTTC. The variable domain in full, completed from reference TRBV5-1 and TRBJ2-7, reads KAGVTQTPRYLIKTRGQQVTLSCSPISGHRSVSWYQQTPGQGLQFLFEYFSETQRNKGNFPGRFSGRQFSNSRSEMNVSTLELGDSALYLCASSLGTSATKGGYEQYFGPGTRLTVT.

The chain links TRBV28 to TRBJ1-1, with 7 bases matching TRBD1. V lost 4 bases and J lost 0; bases outside the gene matches: 2. The CDR3 extends over 14 amino acids. Germline values: CDR1 MDHEN, CDR2 SYDVKM. The chain's CDR3 is CASSSTGLNTEAFF. In DNA, the CDR3 is TGTGCCAGCAGTTCGACAGGGTTGAACACTGAAGCTTTCTTT.

The CDR3 bases are TGCGCCAGCAGCCCCCCCCCGGGACTAGCGGGAGCAAATGAGCAGTTCTTC. Amino acid sequence: CASSPPPGLAGANEQFF. The rearrangement uses TRBV4-1 and TRBJ2-1; 14 nucleotides agree with TRBD2. V lost 4 bases to trimming and J lost 7 bases; unmatched junction nucleotides: 9. The CDR3 is 17 residues long. The germline V gene has CDR1 MGHRA and CDR2 YSYEKL.

The V and J genes are TRBV19 and TRBJ2-1, with 7 bases that match TRBD2. The CDR3 covers 16 residues. The germline gives CDR1 LNHDA, CDR2 SQIVND (reference sequence). V trimming: 6 bases; J trimming: 0 bases; junction bases outside the gene matches: 8. The CDR3 DNA follows: TGTGCCAGTAGGCCGAACGGCGGGAGCTCCTACAATGAGCAGTTCTTC. Translating it yields CASRPNGGSSYNEQFF.

CDR3 residues: CASSEGQGGSEKLFF. DNA of the CDR3: TGTGCCAGCAGTGAGGGACAAGGGGGAAGTGAAAAACTGTTTTTT. The chain combines TRBV6-1 with TRBJ1-4; possibly TRBD1 for D (6 bases). The CDR3 is 15 residues long. Trimming shortened V by 3 bases and J by 7 bases, and 15 bases separated the two germline ends. Germline values: CDR1 MNHNS, CDR2 SASEGT.

A few counts support this clone. The rearrangement links TRBV2 to TRBJ1-1; D gene ambiguous. Germline CDR1 reads SNHLY; CDR2 reads FYNNEI. CDR3 length: 12 residues. V shed 6 bases and J shed 8 bases, with 13 bases lying between them. The CDR3 DNA reads TGTGCCAGCAGGGAGGAATACGAAGAAGCTTTCTTT. It yields the protein CASREEYEEAFF.

The V gene is TRBV2, the J gene TRBJ1-4; 7 positions agree with TRBD1. V was pared by 7 bases and J by 7 bases, with 9 bases of the junction left unmatched. CDR1 SNHLY and CDR2 FYNNEI come from the germline V gene. The CDR3 runs to 14 residues. The CDR3 loop reads CASKVNRGAEKLFF. CDR3 sequence (DNA): TGTGCCAGCAAAGTCAACAGGGGAGCTGAAAAACTGTTTTTT.

This chain joins TRBV14 and TRBJ2-1; 8 bases are a match to TRBD2. Losses at the gene ends were 5 bases for V and 7 bases for J; bases not matched to a gene: 10. The germline CDR1 and CDR2 sequences are SGHDN and FVKESK. The CDR3 is made up of 15 amino acids. The CDR3 nucleotides are TGTGCCAGCAGCTTGGGACTAGACTTCTGGAATGAGCAGTTCTTC. As protein: CASSLGLDFWNEQFF.

The rearrangement joins TRBV10-1 to TRBJ1-1; 9 bases fit TRBD1. Per the germline V gene, CDR1 is WNHNN and CDR2 is SYGVQD (reference sequence). The J segment lost 2 bases and the V segment lost 6 bases, leaving 4 bases of the junction unmatched. The CDR3 length is 14 residues. CDR3 sequence reads: CASSPGQGNTEAFF. The CDR3 DNA follows: TGCGCCAGCAGCCCGGGACAGGGAAACACTGAAGCTTTCTTT.

This clone was detected many times. This chain joins TRBV6-1 and TRBJ2-2, with 13 bases lining up with TRBD2. The CDR3 sequence is 17 residues long. The V gene's germline CDR1 is MNHNS and CDR2 SASEGT. J gave up 2 bases and V 4 bases, and 4 bases lay outside the gene matches. Written as DNA, the CDR3 is TGTGCCAGCAGTGGACTAGCGGGAGGTTTCAACACCGGGGAGCTGTTTTTT. The encoded protein is CASSGLAGGFNTGELFF.

The sample holds a few counts of this clone. The rearrangement uses TRBV7-2 and TRBJ2-2; 9 bases line up with TRBD2. This CDR3 has 15 amino acids. The V gene's germline CDR1 is SGHTA and CDR2 FQGNSA. V dropped 7 bases and J dropped 1; count of bases not matched to a gene: 4. DNA for the CDR3: TGTGCCAGCAAAGATAGCGGGGGGAACACCGGGGAGCTGTTTTTT. Protein sequence: CASKDSGGNTGELFF. The whole variable domain, remainder taken from reference TRBV7-2 and TRBJ2-2, is GAGVSQSPSNKVTEKGKDVELRCDPISGHTALYWYRQSLGQGLEFLIYFQGNSAPDKSGLPSDRFSAERTGGSVSTLTIQRTQQEDSAVYLCASKDSGGNTGELFFGEGSRLTVL.

The CDR3 is CASSLARDRVYNSPLHF. CDR3 DNA sequence: TGTGCCAGCAGCTTGGCCCGGGACAGGGTTTATAATTCACCCCTCCACTTT. The chain is built from TRBV5-6 and TRBJ1-6; the match to TRBD1 covers 9 bases. This CDR3 has 17 amino acids. The trim removed 0 bases at V and 4 bases at J, leaving 5 bases unmatched. Germline V gene sequence: CDR1 SGHDT, CDR2 YYEEEE.

J is TRBJ2-3 and V is TRBV29-1, with D possibly TRBD2 on 6 matching bases. This CDR3 spans 13 amino acids. V lost 7 bases to trimming and J lost 0 bases, with 11 bases between them. Germline V gene data show CDR1 as SQVTM and CDR2 as ANQGSEA. The CDR3, as DNA: TGCAGCGGCGGGGACCCTAGCACAGATACGCAGTATTTT. The encoded protein is CSGGDPSTDTQYF.

This chain uses TRBV30 with TRBJ2-3; 12 bases are a match to TRBD2. The germline V gene has CDR1 GTSNPN and CDR2 SVGIG (reference sequence). The CDR3 runs to 14 residues. Trimming took 4 bases from V and 4 from J; bases not matched to a gene: 3. This chain's CDR3 is CAWTSGRAADTQYF. The CDR3 coding sequence is TGTGCCTGGACTAGCGGGAGGGCGGCAGATACGCAGTATTTT.